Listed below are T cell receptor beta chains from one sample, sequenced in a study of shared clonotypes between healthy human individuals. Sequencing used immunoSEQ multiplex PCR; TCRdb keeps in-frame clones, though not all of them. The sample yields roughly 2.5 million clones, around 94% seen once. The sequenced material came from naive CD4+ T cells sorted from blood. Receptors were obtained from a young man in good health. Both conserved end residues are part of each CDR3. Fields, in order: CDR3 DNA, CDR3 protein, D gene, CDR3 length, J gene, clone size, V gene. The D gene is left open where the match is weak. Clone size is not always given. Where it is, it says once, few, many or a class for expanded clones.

TGCGCCAGCAGCTCCACCCTGATCACCGACGAGCAGTACTTC | CASSSTLITDEQYF | . | 14 | TRBJ2-7 | . | TRBV5-1
TGTGCCAGCAGTCCCGGACAGGGTAGTAGAGAGACCCAGTACTTC | CASSPGQGSRETQYF | TRBD1 | 15 | TRBJ2-5 | . | TRBV6-1
TGTGCCAGCAGCTCACGGAGGGACAGCTCCTACAATGAGCAGTTCTTC | CASSSRRDSSYNEQFF | . | 16 | TRBJ2-1 | . | TRBV11-2
TGTGCCTGGAGTATGACCTCCGGGACAGGCAAATTT | CAWSMTSGTGKF | TRBD1 | 12 | TRBJ1-6 | once | TRBV30
TGTGCCAGCAGCACGTCCCTCGGCTCCTACGAGCAGTACTTC | CASSTSLGSYEQYF | . | 14 | TRBJ2-7 | . | TRBV6-5
TGCGCCAGCAGCCGGGGGCGGGAGCGCACAGATACGCAGTATTTT | CASSRGRERTDTQYF | . | 15 | TRBJ2-3 | . | TRBV4-1
TGTGCCAGCAGCGCGGACCCTGCGGAGACCCAGTACTTC | CASSADPAETQYF | . | 13 | TRBJ2-5 | . | TRBV7-2
TGCGCCAGCAGCTTGGCCGTAGGGACACTTAACTACGAGCAGTACTTC | CASSLAVGTLNYEQYF | . | 16 | TRBJ2-7 | . | TRBV5-1
TGTGCTAGTGGTTTGGTACCTAGCGGGAAAGCAGATACGCAGTATTTT | CASGLVPSGKADTQYF | TRBD2 | 16 | TRBJ2-3 | once | TRBV12-5
TGTGCCAGCAGCCAGCTAACTCCGACAGACGAAAAACTGTTTTTT | CASSQLTPTDEKLFF | . | 15 | TRBJ1-4 | once | TRBV13
TGTGCCACCAGCAGAGATGTAGCCCAAGAGACCCAGTACTTC | CATSRDVAQETQYF | . | 14 | TRBJ2-5 | . | TRBV15
TGCGCCAGCAGCGCCGGTAGCGGGGGTTTTGGAGAGACCCAGTACTTC | CASSAGSGGFGETQYF | TRBD2 | 16 | TRBJ2-5 | . | TRBV5-1
TGTGCCAGCTCACCAGGGGTAGCCAAAAACATTCAGTACTTC | CASSPGVAKNIQYF | . | 14 | TRBJ2-4 | . | TRBV18
TGTGCCAGCAGCCAAACAGGGCGGCCCAACTATGGCTACACCTTC | CASSQTGRPNYGYTF | . | 15 | TRBJ1-2 | . | TRBV27
TGTGCCAGCACCGAATATAGCAATCAGCCCCAGCATTTT | CASTEYSNQPQHF | . | 13 | TRBJ1-5 | . | TRBV28
TGCGCCAGCAGCTTGGCGGCGGCGACGAACACTGAAGCTTTCTTT | CASSLAAATNTEAFF | . | 15 | TRBJ1-1 | . | TRBV5-1
TGTGCCAGCAGCTTGGCCGTGGACAGGAATTCACCCCTCCACTTT | CASSLAVDRNSPLHF | TRBD1 | 15 | TRBJ1-6 | . | TRBV5-4
TGTGCCAGCAGTGCACGGACTAGCGGGAGCTATCGCGAGCAGTACTTC | CASSARTSGSYREQYF | TRBD2 | 16 | TRBJ2-7 | . | TRBV6-6
TGTGCCAGCAGTGATAAGACAGGGGCGCAGCCCCAGCATTTT | CASSDKTGAQPQHF | TRBD1 | 14 | TRBJ1-5 | . | TRBV2
TGTGCCAGTAGTAGGCCAGATCGGAACCGCCTCTCTGGGGCCAACGTCCTGACTTTC | CASSRPDRNRLSGANVLTF | . | 19 | TRBJ2-6 | . | TRBV19
TGTGCCAGCAGCTTAGGCAGTTACGAGCAGTACTTC | CASSLGSYEQYF | . | 12 | TRBJ2-7 | . | TRBV11-2
TGTGCCATCAGTGAACTAGCGGGAGGCAACAATGAGCAGTTCTTC | CAISELAGGNNEQFF | TRBD2 | 15 | TRBJ2-1 | . | TRBV10-3
TGCGCCAGCAGCCAAGAACAGGGGCGGTACGAGCAGTACTTC | CASSQEQGRYEQYF | TRBD1 | 14 | TRBJ2-7 | once | TRBV4-1
TGTGCCAGCAGTTTCGTCATCCCCTTCTACGAGCAGTACTTC | CASSFVIPFYEQYF | . | 14 | TRBJ2-7 | few | TRBV2
TGTGCCAGCAGGGCGAGCAGGAGCTCCTATAATTCACCCCTCCACTTT | CASRASRSSYNSPLHF | . | 16 | TRBJ1-6 | few | TRBV2
TGTGCCAGCAGGACAGGGGAACAGCCCCAGCATTTT | CASRTGEQPQHF | TRBD1 | 12 | TRBJ1-5 | . | TRBV6-1
TGTGCCAGCAGTTACGATCAGTTTAACTCTGGAAACACCATATATTTT | CASSYDQFNSGNTIYF | . | 16 | TRBJ1-3 | . | TRBV6-5